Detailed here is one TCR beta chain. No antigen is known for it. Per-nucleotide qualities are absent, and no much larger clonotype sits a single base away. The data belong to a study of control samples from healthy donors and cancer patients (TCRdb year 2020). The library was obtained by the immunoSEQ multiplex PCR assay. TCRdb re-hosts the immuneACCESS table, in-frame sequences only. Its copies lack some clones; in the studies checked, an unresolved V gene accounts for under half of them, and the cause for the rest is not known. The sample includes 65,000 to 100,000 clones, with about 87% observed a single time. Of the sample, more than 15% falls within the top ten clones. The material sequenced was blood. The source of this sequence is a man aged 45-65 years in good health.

The DNA sequence is given as TGTGCCTGGAATTATTCCCTCAGGGAAAAACTGTTTTTT. Its protein reads: CAWNYSLREKLFF. The sequence is built from TRBV30 and TRBJ1-4; the D gene lacks a confident call. Based on the germline V gene (reference sequence), the CDR1 and CDR2 sequences are GTSNPN and SVGIG. V gives up 4 bases and J gives up 8 bases, and the segment between their germline ends measures 14 bases. The CDR3 holds 13 amino acids from the cysteine to the phenylalanine. Of all the DNA, just the CDR3 is kept, 39 bases in frame from base 1.